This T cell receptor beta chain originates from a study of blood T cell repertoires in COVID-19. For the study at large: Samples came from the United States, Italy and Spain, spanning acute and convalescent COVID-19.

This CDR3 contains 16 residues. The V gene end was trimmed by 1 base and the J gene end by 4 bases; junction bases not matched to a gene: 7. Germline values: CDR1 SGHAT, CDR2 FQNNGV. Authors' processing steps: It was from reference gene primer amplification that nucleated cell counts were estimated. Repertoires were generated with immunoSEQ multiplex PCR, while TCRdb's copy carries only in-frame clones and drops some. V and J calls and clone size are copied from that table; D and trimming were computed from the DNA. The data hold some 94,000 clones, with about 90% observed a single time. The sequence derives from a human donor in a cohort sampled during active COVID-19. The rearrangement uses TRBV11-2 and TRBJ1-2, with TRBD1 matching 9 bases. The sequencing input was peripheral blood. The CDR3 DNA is TGTGCCAGCAGCTTAGGGGGACAGGGAAGAATCTATGGCTACACCTTC. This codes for CASSLGGQGRIYGYTF. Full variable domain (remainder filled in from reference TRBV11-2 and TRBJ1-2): EAGVAQSPRYKIIEKRQSVAFWCNPISGHATLYWYQQILGQGPKLLIQFQNNGVVDDSQLPKDRFSAERLKGVDSTLKIQPAKLEDSAVYLCASSLGGQGRIYGYTFGSGTRLTVV.